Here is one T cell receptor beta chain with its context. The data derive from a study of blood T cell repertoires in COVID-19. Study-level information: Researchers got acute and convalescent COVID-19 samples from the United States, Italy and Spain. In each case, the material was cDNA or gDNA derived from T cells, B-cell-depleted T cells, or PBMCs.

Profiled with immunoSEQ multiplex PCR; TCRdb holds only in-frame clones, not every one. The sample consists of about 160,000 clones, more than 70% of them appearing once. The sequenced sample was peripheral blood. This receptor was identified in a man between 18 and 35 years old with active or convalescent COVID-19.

CDR3 region: CASSPPGGLNTEAFF. Here the CDR3 DNA reads TGTGCCAGCAGCCCCCCGGGAGGACTGAACACTGAAGCTTTCTTT. The V and J genes are TRBV6-5 and TRBJ1-1; unclear D gene. This CDR3 spans 15 amino acids. V was cut by 6 bases and J by 0 bases, with 14 bases left in between. Germline values: CDR1 MNHEY, CDR2 SVGAGI.